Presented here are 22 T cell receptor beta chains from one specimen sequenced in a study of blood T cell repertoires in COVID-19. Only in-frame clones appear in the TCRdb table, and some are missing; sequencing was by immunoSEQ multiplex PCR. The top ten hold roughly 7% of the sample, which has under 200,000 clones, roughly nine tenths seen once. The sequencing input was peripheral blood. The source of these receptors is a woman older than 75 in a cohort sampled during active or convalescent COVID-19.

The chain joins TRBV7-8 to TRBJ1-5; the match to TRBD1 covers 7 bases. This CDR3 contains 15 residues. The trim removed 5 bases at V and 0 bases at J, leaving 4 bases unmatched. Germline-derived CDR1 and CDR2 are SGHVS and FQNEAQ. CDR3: CASSKGQNSNQPQHF. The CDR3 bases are TGTGCCAGCAGCAAGGGACAGAATAGCAATCAGCCCCAGCATTTT.

For the CDR3, the DNA is TGTGCCAGCAGCGTAGACCCAGGGGGCCCCACTGAAGCTTTCTTT. Translated: CASSVDPGGPTEAFF. The chain carries TRBV9 and TRBJ1-1; the match to TRBD1 covers 8 bases. This CDR3 is built from 15 residues. V gave up 0 bases and J gave up 4 bases; unmatched junction bases: 5. Germline CDR1 reads SGDLS; CDR2 reads YYNGEE.

The CDR3 nucleotides read TGCGCCAGCAGCTTGGGACAGGGGGACTATGGCTACACCTTC. Translated, it gives CASSLGQGDYGYTF. V gene TRBV5-1 combines with J gene TRBJ1-2, with 9 bases matching TRBD1. The length of the CDR3 is 14 residues. Trimming at V came to 0 bases and at J to 3 bases, leaving 0 bases not matched to a gene. Germline V gene sequence: CDR1 SGHRS, CDR2 YFSETQ.

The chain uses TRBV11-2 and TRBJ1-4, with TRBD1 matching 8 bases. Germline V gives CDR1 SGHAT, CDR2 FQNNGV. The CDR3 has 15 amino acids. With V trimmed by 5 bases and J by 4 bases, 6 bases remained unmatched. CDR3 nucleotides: TGTGCCAGCAGCGAGACAGGGGCTCGTAATGAAAAACTGTTTTTT. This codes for CASSETGARNEKLFF.

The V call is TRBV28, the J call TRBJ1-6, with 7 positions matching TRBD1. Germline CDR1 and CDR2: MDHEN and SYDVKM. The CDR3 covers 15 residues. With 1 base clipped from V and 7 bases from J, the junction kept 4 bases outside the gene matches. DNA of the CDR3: TGTGCCAGCAGTTTATTAGCAGGGGGAAATTCACCCCTCCACTTT. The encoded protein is CASSLLAGGNSPLHF.

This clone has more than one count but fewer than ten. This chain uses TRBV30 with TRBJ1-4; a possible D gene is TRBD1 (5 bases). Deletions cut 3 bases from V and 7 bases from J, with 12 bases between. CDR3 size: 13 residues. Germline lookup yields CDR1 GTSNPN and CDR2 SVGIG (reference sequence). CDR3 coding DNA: TGTGCCTGGAGCGGGACTGCATCTGAAAAACTGTTTTTT. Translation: CAWSGTASEKLFF.

The CDR3 sequence: CATSESGFETQYF. CDR3 bases: TGTGCCACCAGTGAATCGGGATTCGAGACCCAGTACTTC. This chain uses TRBV24-1 with TRBJ2-5; TRBD2 is a possible D gene (5 bases). CDR3 length equals 13 residues. Trimming took off 4 bases at V and 5 bases at J, with 10 bases between the two ends. Germline CDR1 KGHDR, CDR2 SFDVKD.

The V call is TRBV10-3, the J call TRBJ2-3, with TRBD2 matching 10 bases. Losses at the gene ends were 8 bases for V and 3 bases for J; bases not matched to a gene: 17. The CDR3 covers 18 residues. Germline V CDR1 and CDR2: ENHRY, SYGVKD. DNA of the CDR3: TGTGCCATCCGGGCGGGGCCTAGCGGGAGAACGCGGACAGATACGCAGTATTTT. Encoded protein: CAIRAGPSGRTRTDTQYF.

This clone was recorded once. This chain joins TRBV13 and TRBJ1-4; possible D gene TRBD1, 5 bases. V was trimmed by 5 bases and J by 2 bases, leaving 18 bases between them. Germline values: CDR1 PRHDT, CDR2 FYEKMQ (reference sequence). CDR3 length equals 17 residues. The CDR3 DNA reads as TGTGCCAGCAGCGTAAAACGTCGGGGGTGGACTAATGAAAAACTGTTTTTT. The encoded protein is CASSVKRRGWTNEKLFF.

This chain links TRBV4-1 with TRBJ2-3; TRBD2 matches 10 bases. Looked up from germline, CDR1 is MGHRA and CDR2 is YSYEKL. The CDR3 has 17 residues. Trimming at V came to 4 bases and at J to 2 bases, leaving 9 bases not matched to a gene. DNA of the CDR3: TGCGCCAGCAGCCCGTTTCCGACTAGCGGGCCCACAGATACGCAGTATTTT. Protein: CASSPFPTSGPTDTQYF.

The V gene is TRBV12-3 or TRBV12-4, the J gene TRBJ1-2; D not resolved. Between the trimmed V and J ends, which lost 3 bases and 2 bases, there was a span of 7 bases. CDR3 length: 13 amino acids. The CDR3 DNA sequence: TGTGCCAGCAGTTTGCGGAGGAACTATGGCTACACCTTC. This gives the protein CASSLRRNYGYTF.

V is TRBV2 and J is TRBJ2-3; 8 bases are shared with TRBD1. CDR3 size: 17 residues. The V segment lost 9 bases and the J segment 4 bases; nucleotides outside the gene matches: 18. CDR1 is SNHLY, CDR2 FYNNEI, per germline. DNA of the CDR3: TGTGCCAGTCCGCACCGCCGGACAGGGAAGTGGCCAGATACGCAGTATTTT. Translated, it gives CASPHRRTGKWPDTQYF.

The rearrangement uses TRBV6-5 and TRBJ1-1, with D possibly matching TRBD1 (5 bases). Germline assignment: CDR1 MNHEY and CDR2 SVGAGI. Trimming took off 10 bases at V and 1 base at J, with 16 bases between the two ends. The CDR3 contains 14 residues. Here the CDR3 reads CATLGGGWNTEAFF. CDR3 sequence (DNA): TGTGCCACCTTGGGGGGGGGATGGAACACTGAAGCTTTCTTT.

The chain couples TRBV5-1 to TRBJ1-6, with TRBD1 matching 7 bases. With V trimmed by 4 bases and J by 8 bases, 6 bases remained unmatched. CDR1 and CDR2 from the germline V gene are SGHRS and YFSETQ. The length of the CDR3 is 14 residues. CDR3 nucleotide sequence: TGCGCCAGCAGCCTGACAGGGAATGATTCACCCCTCCACTTT. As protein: CASSLTGNDSPLHF.

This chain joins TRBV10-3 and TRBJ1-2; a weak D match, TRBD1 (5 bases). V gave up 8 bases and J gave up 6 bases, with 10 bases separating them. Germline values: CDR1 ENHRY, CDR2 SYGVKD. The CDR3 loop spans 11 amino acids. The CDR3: CAIGTGDGYTF. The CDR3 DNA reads TGTGCCATCGGGACGGGGGATGGCTACACCTTC.

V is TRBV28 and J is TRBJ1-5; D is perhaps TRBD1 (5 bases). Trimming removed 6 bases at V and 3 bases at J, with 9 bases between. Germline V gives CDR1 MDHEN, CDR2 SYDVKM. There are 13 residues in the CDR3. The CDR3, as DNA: TGTGCCAGCAGAAGACAGCCCAATCAGCCCCAGCATTTT. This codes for CASRRQPNQPQHF.

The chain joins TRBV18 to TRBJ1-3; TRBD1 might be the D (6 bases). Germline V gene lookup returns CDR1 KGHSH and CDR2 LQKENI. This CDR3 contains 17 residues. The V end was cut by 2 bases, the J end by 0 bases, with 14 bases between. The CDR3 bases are TGTGCCAGCTCACCATATACGACAGGACCCTCTGGAAACACCATATATTTT. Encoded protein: CASSPYTTGPSGNTIYF.

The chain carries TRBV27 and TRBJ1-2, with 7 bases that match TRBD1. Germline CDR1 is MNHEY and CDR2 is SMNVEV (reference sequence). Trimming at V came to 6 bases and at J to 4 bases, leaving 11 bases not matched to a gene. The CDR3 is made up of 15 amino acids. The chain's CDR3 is CASREGGQALYGYTF. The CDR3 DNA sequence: TGTGCCAGCAGGGAGGGAGGACAGGCCCTCTATGGCTACACCTTC.

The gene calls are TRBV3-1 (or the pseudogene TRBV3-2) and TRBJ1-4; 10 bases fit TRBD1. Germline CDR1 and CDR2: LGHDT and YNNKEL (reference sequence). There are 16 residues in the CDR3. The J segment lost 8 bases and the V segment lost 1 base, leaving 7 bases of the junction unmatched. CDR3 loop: CASSQADRGFREKLFF. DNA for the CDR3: TGTGCCAGCAGCCAAGCGGACAGGGGGTTTCGCGAAAAACTGTTTTTT.

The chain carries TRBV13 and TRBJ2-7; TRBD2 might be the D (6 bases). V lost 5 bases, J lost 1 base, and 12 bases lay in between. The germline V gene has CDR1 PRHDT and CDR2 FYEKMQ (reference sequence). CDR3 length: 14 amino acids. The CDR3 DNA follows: TGTGCCAGCAGCCCGCGGGACGGGTCCTACGAGCAGTACTTC. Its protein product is CASSPRDGSYEQYF.

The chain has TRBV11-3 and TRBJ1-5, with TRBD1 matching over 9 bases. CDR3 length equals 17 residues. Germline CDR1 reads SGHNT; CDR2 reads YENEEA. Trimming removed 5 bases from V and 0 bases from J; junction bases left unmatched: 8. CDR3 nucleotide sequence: TGTGCCAGCAGCCAGACAGGGGGTAAATCTAGCAATCAGCCCCAGCATTTT. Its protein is CASSQTGGKSSNQPQHF.

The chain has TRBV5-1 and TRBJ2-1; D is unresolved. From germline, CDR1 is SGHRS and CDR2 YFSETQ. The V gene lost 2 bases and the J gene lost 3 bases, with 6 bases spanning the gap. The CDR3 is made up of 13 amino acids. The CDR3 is CASSLFSYNEQFF. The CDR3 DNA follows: TGCGCCAGCAGCTTATTCAGCTACAATGAGCAGTTCTTC. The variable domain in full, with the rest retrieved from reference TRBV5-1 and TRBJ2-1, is KAGVTQTPRYLIKTRGQQVTLSCSPISGHRSVSWYQQTPGQGLQFLFEYFSETQRNKGNFPGRFSGRQFSNSRSEMNVSTLELGDSALYLCASSLFSYNEQFFGPGTRLTVL.